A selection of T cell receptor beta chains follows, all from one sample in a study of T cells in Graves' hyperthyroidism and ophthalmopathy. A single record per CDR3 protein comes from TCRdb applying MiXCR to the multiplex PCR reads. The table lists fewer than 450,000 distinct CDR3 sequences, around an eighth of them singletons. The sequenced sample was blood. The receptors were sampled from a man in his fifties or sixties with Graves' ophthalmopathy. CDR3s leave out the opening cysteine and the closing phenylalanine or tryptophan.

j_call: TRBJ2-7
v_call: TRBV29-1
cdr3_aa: SVSTFKSGTGGPRRYEQY

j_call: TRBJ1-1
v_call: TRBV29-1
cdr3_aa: SVVPNTEAF

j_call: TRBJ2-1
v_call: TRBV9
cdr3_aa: ASSGIAGGYNEQF

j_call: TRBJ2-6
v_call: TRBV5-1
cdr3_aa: ASSLGIPGANVLT

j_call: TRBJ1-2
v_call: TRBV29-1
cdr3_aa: SVEEGRILT

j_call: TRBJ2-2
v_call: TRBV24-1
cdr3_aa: ATSGAGIWELF

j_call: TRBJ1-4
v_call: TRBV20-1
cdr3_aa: SATGTEGEKLF

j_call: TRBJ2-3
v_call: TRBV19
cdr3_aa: ASNNGQGYTDTQY

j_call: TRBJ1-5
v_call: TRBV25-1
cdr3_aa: ASSDQGYQPQH

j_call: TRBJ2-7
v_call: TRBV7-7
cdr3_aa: ASSFEGLGAEQY

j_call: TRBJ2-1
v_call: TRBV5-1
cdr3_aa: ASSTEGLAGGREQF

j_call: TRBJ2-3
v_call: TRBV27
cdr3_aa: ASSLEAGLTDTQY

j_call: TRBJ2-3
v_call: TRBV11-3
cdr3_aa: ASSVSGSADTQY

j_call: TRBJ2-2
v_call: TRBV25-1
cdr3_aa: ASSLAGPNTGELF

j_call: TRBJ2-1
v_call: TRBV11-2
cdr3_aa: ASSLDGLAGNEQF

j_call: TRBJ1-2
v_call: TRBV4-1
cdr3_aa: ASSQLGAAGYT

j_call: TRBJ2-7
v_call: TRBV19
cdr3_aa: ASSIRTGVYEQY

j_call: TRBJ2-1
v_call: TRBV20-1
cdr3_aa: SARDLDEQF

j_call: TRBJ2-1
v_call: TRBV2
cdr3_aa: ASSGDFNEQF

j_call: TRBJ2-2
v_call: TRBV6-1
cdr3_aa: ASSERGNTGELF

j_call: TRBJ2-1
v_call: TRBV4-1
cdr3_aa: ASSQPLRGSYNEQF

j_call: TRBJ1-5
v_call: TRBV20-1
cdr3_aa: SATTQGAGNQPQH

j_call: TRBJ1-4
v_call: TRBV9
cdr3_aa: ASSVGTGGEKLF

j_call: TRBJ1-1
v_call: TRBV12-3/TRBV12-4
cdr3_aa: ASSFSKGSNTEAF

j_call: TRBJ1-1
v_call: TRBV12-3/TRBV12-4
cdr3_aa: ASRVHRAWQTEAF

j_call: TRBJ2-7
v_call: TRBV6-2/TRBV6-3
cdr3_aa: ASSPGLVYEQY

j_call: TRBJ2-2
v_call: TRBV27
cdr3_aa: ASSAEGPSQNTGELF

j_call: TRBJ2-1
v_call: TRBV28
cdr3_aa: ASSLDPRQGRRF

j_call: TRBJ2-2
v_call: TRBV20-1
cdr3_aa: SAKGADPRGVNTWELF

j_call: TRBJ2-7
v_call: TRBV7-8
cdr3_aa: ASSGGLAGMRYEQY

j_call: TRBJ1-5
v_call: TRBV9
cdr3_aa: ASNPSADPNQPQH

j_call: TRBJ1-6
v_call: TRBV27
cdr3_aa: ASSPVPGQGSYNSPLH

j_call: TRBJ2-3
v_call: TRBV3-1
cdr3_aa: ASSYSTDTQY

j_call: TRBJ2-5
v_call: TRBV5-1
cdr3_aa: ASSLAMAEKETQY

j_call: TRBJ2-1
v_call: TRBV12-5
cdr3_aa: ASGLGQGRSEQF

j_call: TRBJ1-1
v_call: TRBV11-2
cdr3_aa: ASSLFGEIRETRTEAF

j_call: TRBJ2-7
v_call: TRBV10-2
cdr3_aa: ASREWASRPSNEQY

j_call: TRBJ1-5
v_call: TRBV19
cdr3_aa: ASCKKPGAYSNQPQH

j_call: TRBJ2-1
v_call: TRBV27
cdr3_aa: ASSNLYSSSEQF

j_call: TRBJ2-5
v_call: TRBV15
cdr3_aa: ATSPRAGGQETQY

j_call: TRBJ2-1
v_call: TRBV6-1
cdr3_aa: ASGVTGLHEQF

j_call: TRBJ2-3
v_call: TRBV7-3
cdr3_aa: ASSLSGGGSVGTDTQY

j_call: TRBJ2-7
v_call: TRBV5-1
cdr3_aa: ASSPTRAGYEQY

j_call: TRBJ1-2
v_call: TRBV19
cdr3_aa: ASSTTGTAAAVYGYT

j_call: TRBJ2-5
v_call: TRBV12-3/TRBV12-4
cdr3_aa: ASSFLRGQETQY

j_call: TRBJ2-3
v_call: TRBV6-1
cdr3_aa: ASTLNVAGSTDTQY

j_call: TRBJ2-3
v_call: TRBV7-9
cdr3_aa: ASSLGGGSGGTDTQY

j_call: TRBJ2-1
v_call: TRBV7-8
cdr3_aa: ASSFRTSSYNEQF

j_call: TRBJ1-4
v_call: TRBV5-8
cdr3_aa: ASSLLSNEKLS

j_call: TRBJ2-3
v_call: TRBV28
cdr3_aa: ASSFGNFGRGRADTQY

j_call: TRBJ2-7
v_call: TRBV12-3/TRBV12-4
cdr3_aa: ASRQGQGAYEQY

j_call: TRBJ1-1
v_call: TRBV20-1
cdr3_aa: SARRGVNTEAF